This T cell receptor (beta chain) came from a study of beta chain features in type 1 diabetes. Study background: There were some 98 million sorted cells examined across all samples. Study-level results: Type 1 diabetes patients had moderately but significantly shorter TCRB CDR3s in all four CD4+ subsets.

Of note for this clone: Antigen specificity is unknown.

There are 14 residues in the CDR3. Trimming removed 2 bases from V and 7 bases from J, with 14 bases in between. Germline lookup yields CDR1 MGHDK and CDR2 SYGVNS. Isolated RNA was reverse transcribed in full, so expressed TCRB transcripts were sequenced. Naive, central memory and regulatory T cell samples produced a mean of about 3.5 million reads. Sequencing was performed with immunoSEQ multiplex PCR; in TCRdb, only in-frame clones are kept and a portion is missing. Of some 250,000 clones in the sample, approximately 11% were seen once. CD45RO/CCR7/CD25/CD127/CD95/CD27 separated CD4+ naive, central memory, regulatory and stem cell-like memory cells by sorting.

The chain combines TRBV25-1 with TRBJ1-2; perhaps TRBD1 as D (5 bases). The clonotype originates from a man younger than 45 with type 1 diabetes. Sequencing was done on a sample of naive CD4+ T cells from blood. The CDR3 DNA follows: TGTGCCAGCAGTGAAGAGAGACAGTCCGCTGGCTACACCTTC. It codes for CASSEERQSAGYTF.